This is a list of T cell receptor beta chains from one sample in a study of CD4 T cells in relation to SARS-CoV-2 and coronaviruses. TCRdb's table, derived via immunoSEQ multiplex PCR, lists solely in-frame clones and lacks some. The table shows 25,000 to 35,000 clones, with less than 80% occurring only once. These receptors are not linked to any known antigen. Sequenced: CD4+ T cells from PBMCs, cultured in vitro. The receptors shown here come from a human donor in good health. The CDR3 runs from the conserved cysteine through the conserved F or W. Each record gives: clone size, D gene, J gene, V gene, CDR3 protein, CDR3 DNA. A D gene is named only where the DNA matches it firmly. Clone sizes are given selectively: once, few, many, or a class where the clone is expanded.

>few|TRBD2|TRBJ2-3|TRBV18
CASSRTTSGRDTQYF
TGTGCCAGCTCACGAACGACTAGCGGTCGAGATACGCAGTATTTT
>-|-|TRBJ2-2|TRBV9
CASNLGHSQTPGELFF
TGTGCCAGCAACCTGGGACATTCCCAAACACCCGGGGAACTGTTTTTT
>-|TRBD2|TRBJ2-5|TRBV10-2
CASSDPSGGGETQYF
TGCGCCAGCAGTGACCCTAGCGGGGGTGGGGAGACCCAGTACTTC
>few|-|TRBJ2-5|TRBV18
CASSRLGNQETQYF
TGTGCCAGCTCACGACTAGGGAACCAAGAGACCCAGTACTTC
>-|-|TRBJ2-3|TRBV4-3
CASSQQGMFTDTQYF
TGCGCCAGCAGCCAACAGGGCATGTTCACAGATACGCAGTATTTT
>-|TRBD1|TRBJ1-1|TRBV6-2/TRBV6-3
CASSLQGGTPEAFF
TGTGCCAGCAGTTTACAGGGGGGGACCCCTGAAGCTTTCTTT
>-|-|TRBJ2-1|TRBV6-6
CASSTPGNEQFF
TGTGCCAGCAGTACCCCCGGAAATGAGCAGTTCTTC
>-|-|TRBJ2-2|TRBV9
CASTPGGRSGELFF
TGTGCCAGCACCCCTGGGGGACGCTCCGGGGAGCTGTTTTTT
>once|TRBD1|TRBJ2-1|TRBV9
CASSVLTGSYNEQFF
TGTGCCAGCAGCGTATTGACAGGGTCATACAATGAGCAGTTCTTC
>-|TRBD1|TRBJ1-4|TRBV18
CASSPTGTGSEKLFF
TGTGCCAGCTCACCTACCGGGACAGGGAGTGAAAAACTGTTTTTT
>-|-|TRBJ1-6|TRBV2
CASSPTVAGNSPLHF
TGTGCCAGCAGTCCAACGGTGGCGGGTAATTCACCCCTCCACTTT
>-|-|TRBJ2-7|TRBV27
CASSFDRTTYEQYF
TGTGCCAGCAGTTTTGACAGAACGACCTACGAGCAGTACTTC
>-|-|TRBJ2-2|TRBV10-3
CAISENRDGELFF
TGTGCCATCAGTGAGAACAGGGACGGGGAGCTGTTTTTT
>-|-|TRBJ2-7|TRBV7-2
CASSLVDSPRGEQYF
TGTGCCAGCAGCTTAGTTGACAGCCCCCGGGGAGAGCAGTACTTC
>-|-|TRBJ1-5|TRBV5-8
CASSLGYRDNQPQHF
TGTGCCAGCAGCTTGGGTTACAGGGACAATCAGCCCCAGCATTTT
>-|TRBD2|TRBJ2-5|TRBV13
CASSLRGGYQETQYF
TGTGCCAGCAGCTTACGGGGGGGGTACCAAGAGACCCAGTACTTC
>-|-|TRBJ2-3|TRBV7-9
CASSPPGSTYTDTQYF
TGTGCCAGCAGCCCCCCTGGATCCACGTACACAGATACGCAGTATTTT
>few|TRBD1|TRBJ1-5|TRBV6-2/TRBV6-3
CASSYGDSLNQPQHF
TGTGCCAGCAGTTACGGGGACAGTCTTAATCAGCCCCAGCATTTT
>few|TRBD2|TRBJ2-2|TRBV19
CASAGGRNTGELFF
TGTGCCAGTGCGGGGGGACGAAACACCGGGGAGCTGTTTTTT
>-|TRBD2|TRBJ2-5|TRBV2
CASSVGREPSQTQYF
TGTGCCAGCAGTGTGGGGCGGGAGCCGTCCCAGACCCAGTACTTC
>few|-|TRBJ2-3|TRBV7-2
CASSLYQNTQYF
TGTGCCAGCAGCCTTTACCAAAATACGCAGTATTTT
>few|-|TRBJ2-7|TRBV5-1
CASSLGQDTYEQYF
TGCGCCAGCAGCTTGGGACAGGACACCTACGAGCAGTACTTC
>once|-|TRBJ2-3|TRBV6-2/TRBV6-3
CASSYSLIGAASTDTQYF
TGTGCCAGCAGTTACTCCCTTATCGGGGCGGCTAGCACAGATACGCAGTATTTT
>-|TRBD1|TRBJ2-1|TRBV2
CASSSRGQGATYNEQFF
TGTGCCAGCAGTTCCCGGGGACAGGGCGCCACCTACAATGAGCAGTTCTTC
>-|-|TRBJ2-7|TRBV6-1
CASSELSGPYEQYF
TGTGCCAGCAGTGAACTAAGCGGTCCCTACGAGCAGTACTTC
>-|-|TRBJ2-2|TRBV11-2
CASSFRGGELFF
TGTGCCAGCAGCTTCCGCGGCGGGGAGCTGTTTTTT
>-|TRBD2|TRBJ2-1|TRBV9
CASSVVEGTYLAGGSEQFF
TGTGCCAGCAGCGTAGTAGAAGGGACGTACCTAGCGGGGGGTAGTGAGCAGTTCTTC
>-|-|TRBJ2-2|TRBV7-3
CASRTDRDTGELFF
TGTGCCAGCAGGACAGACAGAGACACCGGGGAGCTGTTTTTT
>-|TRBD2|TRBJ2-3|TRBV2
CASSEGVLAGRDTQYF
TGTGCCAGCAGTGAAGGGGTCCTAGCGGGAAGGGATACGCAGTATTTT
>few|-|TRBJ1-2|TRBV7-3
CASSLEGRLGGYTF
TGTGCCAGCAGCTTAGAAGGTCGGTTAGGCGGCTACACCTTC
>-|-|TRBJ1-2|TRBV30
CAWSVGNNYGYTF
TGTGCCTGGAGTGTGGGCAACAACTATGGCTACACCTTC
>-|TRBD2|TRBJ2-3|TRBV4-2
CASSQGVGGRARDTQYF
TGTGCCAGCAGCCAAGGGGTTGGCGGGAGGGCCCGGGATACGCAGTATTTT
>few|-|TRBJ1-1|TRBV10-3
CAIRGNTEAFF
TGTGCCATCAGGGGGAACACTGAAGCTTTCTTT
>-|-|TRBJ1-4|TRBV19
CASSPRGGTNEKLFF
TGTGCCAGTAGTCCCCGAGGAGGAACTAATGAAAAACTGTTTTTT
>-|TRBD2|TRBJ2-1|TRBV7-9
CASSYGTSGRVYEQFF
TGTGCCAGCAGCTACGGGACTAGCGGGAGAGTTTATGAGCAGTTCTTC
>few|TRBD1|TRBJ1-2|TRBV6-5
CASSYSQGVNYGYTF
TGTGCCAGCAGTTACTCACAGGGGGTTAACTATGGCTACACCTTC
>few|TRBD1|TRBJ1-2|TRBV3-1/TRBV3-2
CASSQGGQGINYGYTF
TGTGCCAGCAGCCAAGGGGGACAGGGGATTAACTATGGCTACACCTTC
>-|-|TRBJ1-5|TRBV14
CASSWDSNQPQHF
TGTGCCAGCAGCTGGGATAGCAATCAGCCCCAGCATTTT
>-|-|TRBJ2-2|TRBV18
CASSIQRGANTGELFF
TGTGCCAGCTCAATTCAGAGGGGCGCGAACACCGGGGAGCTGTTTTTT
>-|-|TRBJ2-1|TRBV30
CACVLSSYNEQFF
TGTGCCTGCGTACTTTCTTCCTACAATGAGCAGTTCTTC
>once|TRBD2|TRBJ2-7|TRBV11-2
CASSLFVQREVFFDEQYF
TGTGCCAGCAGCCTCTTCGTACAGCGGGAAGTTTTCTTCGACGAGCAGTACTTC
>few|TRBD2|TRBJ2-7|TRBV5-4
CASSLVASGPYEQYF
TGTGCCAGCAGCTTGGTGGCTAGCGGTCCCTACGAGCAGTACTTC
>-|TRBD1|TRBJ2-7|TRBV27
CASSLYRGSYEQYF
TGTGCCAGCAGTTTATACAGGGGATCCTACGAGCAGTACTTC
>once|-|TRBJ2-1|TRBV4-2
CASSPSLWGDNEQFF
TGTGCCAGCAGCCCCTCTTTATGGGGCGACAATGAGCAGTTCTTC
>-|TRBD2|TRBJ2-7|TRBV3-1/TRBV3-2
CASSQDPRTRGYYEQYF
TGTGCCAGCAGCCAAGACCCGAGGACTAGAGGCTACTACGAGCAGTACTTC
>-|TRBD2|TRBJ2-1|TRBV2
CASSEGLAGYGEQFF
TGTGCCAGCAGTGAGGGACTAGCGGGTTATGGTGAGCAGTTCTTC
>-|TRBD2|TRBJ2-7|TRBV5-4
CASSLSASGLYEQYF
TGTGCCAGCAGCTTGAGTGCTAGCGGACTCTACGAGCAGTACTTC
>-|TRBD1|TRBJ1-4|TRBV18
CASSPRTGRGEKLFF
TGTGCCAGCTCACCTCGGACAGGCCGGGGGGAAAAACTGTTTTTT
>-|-|TRBJ1-6|TRBV21-1
CASYPRGENSPLHF
TGTGCCAGCTATCCCAGGGGAGAGAATTCACCCCTCCACTTT
>-|TRBD1|TRBJ1-2|TRBV7-2
CASSLWGQGAQGYTF
TGTGCCAGCAGCTTATGGGGACAGGGGGCTCAGGGCTACACCTTC
>-|TRBD2|TRBJ2-7|TRBV6-5
CAASSGGPAGEQYF
TGTGCCGCCTCATCGGGGGGACCCGCCGGCGAGCAGTACTTC
>-|TRBD2|TRBJ2-7|TRBV6-5
CASSYPGGAGEQYF
TGTGCCAGCAGTTACCCCGGGGGGGCCGGGGAGCAGTACTTC
>-|TRBD1|TRBJ1-1|TRBV19
CASSRPQGARSGSKEAFF
TGTGCCAGTAGCCGACCCCAGGGGGCGAGGTCAGGATCGAAGGAAGCTTTCTTT
>-|TRBD2|TRBJ2-5|TRBV10-3
CAISPQRGGRETQYF
TGTGCCATCAGTCCCCAGCGGGGGGGCCGAGAGACCCAGTACTTC